A single sample gave rise to the 8 T cell receptor beta chains below, sequenced in a study of CD8+ T cells in alopecia areata. Extracted RNA was reverse transcribed, and the resulting cDNA served as sequencing template. Profiled with immunoSEQ multiplex PCR; TCRdb holds only in-frame clones, not every one. The data show 95,000 to 120,000 clones, under 60% seen once. Sequencing was carried out using NKG2D-low CD8+ T cells sorted from blood. Source of these receptors: a human donor with alopecia areata.

The sample holds one count of this clone. The chain recombines TRBV2 with TRBJ1-1, with 8 bases lining up with TRBD1. This CDR3 contains 16 residues. V trimming: 3 bases; J trimming: 0 bases; junction bases outside the gene matches: 6. Per germline, CDR1 SNHLY and CDR2 FYNNEI. The CDR3 sequence is CASSDWTGILNTEAFF. CDR3 nucleotide sequence: TGTGCCAGCAGTGATTGGACAGGGATATTGAACACTGAAGCTTTCTTT.

The rearrangement uses TRBV27 and TRBJ1-2; D is ambiguous. The V gene lost 0 bases and the J gene lost 4 bases, with 6 bases spanning the gap. Germline loops: CDR1 MNHEY, CDR2 SMNVEV (reference sequence). There are 13 residues in the CDR3. In DNA, the CDR3 is TGTGCCAGCAGTTTATCCCCAGTCTATGGCTACACCTTC. Amino acid sequence: CASSLSPVYGYTF.

This rearrangement joins TRBV9 to TRBJ2-7; D remains ambiguous. The germline V gene has CDR1 SGDLS and CDR2 YYNGEE. V was pared by 0 bases and J by 3 bases, with 4 bases between. The CDR3 runs 12 residues. CDR3 in DNA: TGTGCCAGCAGCGTAGGGGACTACGAGCAGTACTTC. Its protein product is CASSVGDYEQYF.

The chain joins TRBV9 to TRBJ2-2; TRBD2 might be the D (6 bases). The CDR3 runs to 16 residues. The ends were cut back, 3 bases at V and 4 bases at J, with 16 bases in the middle. In germline, CDR1 is SGDLS, CDR2 YYNGEE. The CDR3 region is CASSEAAGALTGELFF. CDR3 nucleotides: TGTGCCAGCAGCGAAGCAGCGGGTGCACTCACCGGGGAGCTGTTTTTT.

The chain employs TRBV7-9 and TRBJ2-2, with 10 bases aligning to TRBD1. CDR3 size: 16 residues. V dropped 5 bases and J dropped 6; count of bases not matched to a gene: 9. In germline, CDR1 is SEHNR, CDR2 FQNEAQ (reference sequence). CDR3 in DNA: TGTGCCAGCAGCCCGCGGACAGGGGGGTTAGCCGGGGAGCTGTTTTTT. This codes for CASSPRTGGLAGELFF.

This clone was seen a few times. This sequence joins TRBV6-6 and TRBJ1-1, with 7 bases lining up with TRBD1. With V trimmed by 4 bases and J by 8 bases, 4 bases remained unmatched. Germline values: CDR1 MNHNY, CDR2 SVGAGI (reference sequence). The length of the CDR3 is 12 residues. In DNA, the CDR3 is TGTGCCAGCAGTTTCGTGACAGGGGAAGCTTTCTTT. It specifies CASSFVTGEAFF.

The V and J genes are TRBV7-9 and TRBJ2-7; 10 bases line up with TRBD1. This CDR3 is 14 amino acids long. CDR1 SEHNR and CDR2 FQNEAQ come from the germline V gene (reference sequence). Germline trimming cut 4 bases from V and 7 bases from J; bases unmatched to any gene: 7. CDR3 nucleotide sequence: TGTGCCAGCAGCTCCGACAGGGGGCCAGGGGAGCAGTACTTC. The encoded protein is CASSSDRGPGEQYF. The variable domain in full, with the rest retrieved from reference TRBV7-9 and TRBJ2-7, is DTGVSQNPRHKITKRGQNVTFRCDPISEHNRLYWYRQTLGQGPEFLTYFQNEAQLEKSRLLSDRFSAERPKGSFSTLEIQRTEQGDSAMYLCASSSDRGPGEQYFGPGTRLTVT.

This clone was picked up a small number of times. The genes are TRBV10-3 and TRBJ1-2, with no clear D. Trimming took off 4 bases at V and 8 bases at J, with 14 bases between the two ends. The germline V gene has CDR1 ENHRY and CDR2 SYGVKD. This CDR3 has 13 residues. CDR3: CAISGVEGNGYTF. The CDR3 DNA reads TGTGCCATCAGTGGGGTAGAAGGGAACGGCTACACCTTC.